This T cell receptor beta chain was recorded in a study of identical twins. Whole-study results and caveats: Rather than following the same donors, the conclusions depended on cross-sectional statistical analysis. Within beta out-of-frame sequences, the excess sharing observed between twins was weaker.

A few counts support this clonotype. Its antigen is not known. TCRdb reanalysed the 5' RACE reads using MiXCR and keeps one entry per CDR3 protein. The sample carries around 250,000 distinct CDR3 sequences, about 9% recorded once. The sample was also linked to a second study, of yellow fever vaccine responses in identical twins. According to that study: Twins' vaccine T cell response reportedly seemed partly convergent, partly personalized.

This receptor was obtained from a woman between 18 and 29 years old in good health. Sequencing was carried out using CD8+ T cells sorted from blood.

CDR3 sequence: CAISVHNGDNEQFF. The DNA of the CDR3 is TGTGCCATCAGTGTTCACAACGGGGACAATGAGCAGTTCTTC. This chain links TRBV10-3 with TRBJ2-1, with D perhaps matching TRBD2 (5 bases). Trimming left V 4 bases short and J 5 bases short, with 12 bases between. Per the germline V gene, CDR1 is ENHRY and CDR2 is SYGVKD. The length of the CDR3 is 14 residues.